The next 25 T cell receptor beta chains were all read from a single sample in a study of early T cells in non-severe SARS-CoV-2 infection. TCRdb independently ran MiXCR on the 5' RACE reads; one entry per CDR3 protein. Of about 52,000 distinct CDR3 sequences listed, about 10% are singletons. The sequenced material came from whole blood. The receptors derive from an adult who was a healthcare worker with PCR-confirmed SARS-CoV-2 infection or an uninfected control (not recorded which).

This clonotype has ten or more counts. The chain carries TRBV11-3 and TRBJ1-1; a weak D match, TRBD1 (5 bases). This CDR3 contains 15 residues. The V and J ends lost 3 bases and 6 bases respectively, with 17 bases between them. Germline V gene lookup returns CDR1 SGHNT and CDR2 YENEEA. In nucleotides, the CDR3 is TGTGCCAGCAGCTTGATGACCGGACTAGGGGCTGAAGCTTTCTTT. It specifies CASSLMTGLGAEAFF.

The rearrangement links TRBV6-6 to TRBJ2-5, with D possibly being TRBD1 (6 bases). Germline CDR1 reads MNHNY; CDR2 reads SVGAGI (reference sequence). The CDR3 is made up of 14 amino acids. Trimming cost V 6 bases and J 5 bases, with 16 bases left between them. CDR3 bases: TGTGCCAGCAGACTAACAGGGTTTATGGAGACCCAGTACTTC. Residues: CASRLTGFMETQYF.

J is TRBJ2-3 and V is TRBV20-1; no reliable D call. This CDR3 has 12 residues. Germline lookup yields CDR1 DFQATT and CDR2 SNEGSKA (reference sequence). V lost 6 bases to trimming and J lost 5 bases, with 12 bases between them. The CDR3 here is CSAEPSVDTQYF. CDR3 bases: TGCAGTGCCGAGCCCTCGGTAGATACGCAGTATTTT.

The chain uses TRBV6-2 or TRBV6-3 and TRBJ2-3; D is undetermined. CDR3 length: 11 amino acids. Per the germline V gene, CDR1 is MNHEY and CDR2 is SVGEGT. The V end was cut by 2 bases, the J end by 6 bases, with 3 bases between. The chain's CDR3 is CASSYGDTQYF. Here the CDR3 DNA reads TGTGCCAGCAGTTACGGGGATACGCAGTATTTT.

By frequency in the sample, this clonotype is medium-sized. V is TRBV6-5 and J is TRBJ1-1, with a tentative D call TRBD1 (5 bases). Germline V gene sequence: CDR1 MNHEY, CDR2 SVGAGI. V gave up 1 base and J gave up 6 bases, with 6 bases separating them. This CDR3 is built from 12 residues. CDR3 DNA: TGTGCCAGCAGTTACTGGGGGGCTGAAGCTTTCTTT. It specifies CASSYWGAEAFF.

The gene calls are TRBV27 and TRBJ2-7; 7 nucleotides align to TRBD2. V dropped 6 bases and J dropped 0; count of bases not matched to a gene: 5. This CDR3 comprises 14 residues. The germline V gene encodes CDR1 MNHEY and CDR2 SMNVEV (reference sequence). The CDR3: CASRVAGSSYEQYF. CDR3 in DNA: TGTGCCAGCAGGGTAGCGGGCAGCTCCTACGAGCAGTACTTC.

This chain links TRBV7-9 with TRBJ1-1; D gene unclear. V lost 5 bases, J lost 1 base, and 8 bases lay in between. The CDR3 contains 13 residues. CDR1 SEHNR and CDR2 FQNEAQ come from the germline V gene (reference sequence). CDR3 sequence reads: CASSGGKNTEAFF. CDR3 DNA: TGTGCCAGCAGCGGAGGGAAGAACACTGAAGCTTTCTTT.

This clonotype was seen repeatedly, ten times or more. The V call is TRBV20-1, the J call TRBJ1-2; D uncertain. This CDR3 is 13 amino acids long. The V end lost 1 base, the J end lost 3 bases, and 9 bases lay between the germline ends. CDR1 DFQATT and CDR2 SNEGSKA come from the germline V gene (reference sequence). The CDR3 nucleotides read TGCAGTGCTAGAGGGGCAGGCTACTATGGCTACACCTTC. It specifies CSARGAGYYGYTF.

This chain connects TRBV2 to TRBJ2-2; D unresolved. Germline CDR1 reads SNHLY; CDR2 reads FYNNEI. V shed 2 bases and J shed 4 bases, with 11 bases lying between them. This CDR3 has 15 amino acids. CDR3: CASSEIAPGTGELFF. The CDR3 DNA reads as TGTGCCAGCAGTGAAATTGCTCCGGGCACCGGGGAGCTGTTTTTT.

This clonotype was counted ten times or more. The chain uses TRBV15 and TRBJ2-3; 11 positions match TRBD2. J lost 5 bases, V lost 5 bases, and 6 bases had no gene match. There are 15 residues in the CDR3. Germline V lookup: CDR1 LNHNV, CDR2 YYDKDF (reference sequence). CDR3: CATSLAGGPVDTQYF. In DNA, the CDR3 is TGTGCCACCAGCTTAGCGGGAGGGCCTGTAGATACGCAGTATTTT.

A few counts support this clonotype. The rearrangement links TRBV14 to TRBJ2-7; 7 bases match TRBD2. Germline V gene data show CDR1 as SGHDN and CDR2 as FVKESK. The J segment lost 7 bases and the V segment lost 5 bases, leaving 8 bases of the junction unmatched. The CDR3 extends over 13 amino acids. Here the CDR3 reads CASSTWEGQEQYF. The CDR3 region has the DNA TGTGCCAGCAGCACCTGGGAGGGCCAAGAGCAGTACTTC.

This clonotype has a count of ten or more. The CDR3 sequence is CASSLDRANGELFF. CDR3 DNA sequence: TGTGCCAGCAGCTTAGACAGGGCAAACGGGGAGCTGTTTTTT. This rearrangement joins TRBV7-8 to TRBJ2-2; D might be TRBD1 (6 bases). The ends were cut back, 1 base at V and 7 bases at J, with 10 bases in the middle. CDR3 size: 14 residues. CDR1 SGHVS and CDR2 FQNEAQ come from the germline V gene. Combining the CDR3 with reference TRBV7-8 and TRBJ2-2 gives the whole variable domain GAGVSQSPRYKVAKRGQDVALRCDPISGHVSLFWYQQALGQGPEFLTYFQNEAQLDKSGLPSDRFFAERPEGSVSTLKIQRTQQEDSAVYLCASSLDRANGELFFGEGSRLTVL.

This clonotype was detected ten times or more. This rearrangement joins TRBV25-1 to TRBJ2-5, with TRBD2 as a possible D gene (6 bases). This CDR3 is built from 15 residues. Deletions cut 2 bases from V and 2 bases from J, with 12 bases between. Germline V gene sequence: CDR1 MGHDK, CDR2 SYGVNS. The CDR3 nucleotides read TGTGCCAGCAGTGAAGGCGGGCGGGATCAAGAGACCCAGTACTTC. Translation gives CASSEGGRDQETQYF.

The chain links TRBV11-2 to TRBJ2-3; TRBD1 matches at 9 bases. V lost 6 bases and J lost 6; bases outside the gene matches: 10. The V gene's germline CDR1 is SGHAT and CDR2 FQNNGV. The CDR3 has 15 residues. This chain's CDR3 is CASSRGQGVWDTQYF. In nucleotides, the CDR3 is TGTGCCAGCAGTCGGGGACAGGGAGTTTGGGATACGCAGTATTTT.

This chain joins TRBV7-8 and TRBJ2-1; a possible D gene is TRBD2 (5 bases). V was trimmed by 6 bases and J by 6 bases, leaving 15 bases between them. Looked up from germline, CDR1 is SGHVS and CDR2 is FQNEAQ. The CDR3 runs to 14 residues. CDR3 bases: TGTGCCAGCAGACCCCTAGCCCAGCTCAATGAGCAGTTCTTC. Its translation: CASRPLAQLNEQFF.

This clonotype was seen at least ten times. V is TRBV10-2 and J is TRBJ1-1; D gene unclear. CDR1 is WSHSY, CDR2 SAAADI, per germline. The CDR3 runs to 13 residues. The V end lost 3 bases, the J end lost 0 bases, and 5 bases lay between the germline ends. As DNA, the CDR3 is TGCGCCAGCAGTGAAACGGTGAACACTGAAGCTTTCTTT. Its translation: CASSETVNTEAFF.

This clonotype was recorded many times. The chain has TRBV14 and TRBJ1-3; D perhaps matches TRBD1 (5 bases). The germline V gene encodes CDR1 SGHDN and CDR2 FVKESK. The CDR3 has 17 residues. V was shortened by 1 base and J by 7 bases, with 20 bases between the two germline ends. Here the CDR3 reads CASSQGGLLDLANTIYF. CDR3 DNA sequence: TGTGCCAGCAGCCAAGGGGGACTCCTCGACCTAGCCAACACCATATATTTT.

CDR3 in DNA: TGCAGCGTTCAGACGGAGGGCTACACCTTC. This translates into CSVQTEGYTF. J is TRBJ1-2 and V is TRBV20-1; D remains ambiguous. Germline V gene sequence: CDR1 DFQATT, CDR2 SNEGSKA (reference sequence). The CDR3 is made up of 10 amino acids.

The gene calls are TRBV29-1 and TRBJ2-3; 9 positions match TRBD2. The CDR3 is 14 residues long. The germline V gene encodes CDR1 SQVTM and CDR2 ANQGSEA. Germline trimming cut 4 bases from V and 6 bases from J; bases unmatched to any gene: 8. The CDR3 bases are TGCAGCGTTGCTGGGCGGGGGGGCCTGGATACGCAGTATTTT. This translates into CSVAGRGGLDTQYF.

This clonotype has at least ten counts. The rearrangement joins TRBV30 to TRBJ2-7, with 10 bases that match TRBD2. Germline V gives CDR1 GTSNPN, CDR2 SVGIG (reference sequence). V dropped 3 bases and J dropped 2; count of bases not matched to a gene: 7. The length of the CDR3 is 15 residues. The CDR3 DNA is TGTGCCTGGAGAAGGGGTAGCGGGGGGACCTACGAGCAGTACTTC. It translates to CAWRRGSGGTYEQYF.

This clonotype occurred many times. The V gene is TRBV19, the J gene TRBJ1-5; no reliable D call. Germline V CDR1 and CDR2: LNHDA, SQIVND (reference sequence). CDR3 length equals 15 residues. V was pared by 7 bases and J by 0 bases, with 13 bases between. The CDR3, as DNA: TGTGCCAGTAACTTGGCCGATTATAGCAATCAGCCCCAGCATTTT. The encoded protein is CASNLADYSNQPQHF.

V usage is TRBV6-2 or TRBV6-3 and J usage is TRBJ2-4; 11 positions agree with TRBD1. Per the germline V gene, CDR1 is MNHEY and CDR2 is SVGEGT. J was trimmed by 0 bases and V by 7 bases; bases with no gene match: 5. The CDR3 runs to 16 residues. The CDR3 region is CASKTDRGLAKNIQYF. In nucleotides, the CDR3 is TGTGCCAGCAAAACGGACAGGGGGCTAGCCAAAAACATTCAGTACTTC.

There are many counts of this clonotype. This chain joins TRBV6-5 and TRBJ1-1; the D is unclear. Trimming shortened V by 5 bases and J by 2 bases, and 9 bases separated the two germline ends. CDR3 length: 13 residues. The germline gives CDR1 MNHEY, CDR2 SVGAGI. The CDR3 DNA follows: TGTGCCAGCAGTACGACGGGAAACACTGAAGCTTTCTTT. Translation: CASSTTGNTEAFF.

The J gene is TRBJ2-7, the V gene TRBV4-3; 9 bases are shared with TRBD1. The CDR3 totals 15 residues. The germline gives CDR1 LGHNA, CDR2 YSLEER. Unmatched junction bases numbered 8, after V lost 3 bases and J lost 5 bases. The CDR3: CASSQSRGQGNEQYF. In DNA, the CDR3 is TGCGCCAGCAGCCAGAGCCGGGGACAGGGAAACGAGCAGTACTTC.

The CDR3 here is CASSLDASSNEKLFF. The CDR3 nucleotides are TGTGCCAGCAGCTTAGATGCCAGCTCTAATGAAAAACTGTTTTTT. The genes are TRBV7-9 and TRBJ1-4; D is unclear. V was cut by 1 base and J by 3 bases, with 9 bases left in between. Germline assignment: CDR1 SEHNR and CDR2 FQNEAQ (reference sequence). There are 15 residues in the CDR3.